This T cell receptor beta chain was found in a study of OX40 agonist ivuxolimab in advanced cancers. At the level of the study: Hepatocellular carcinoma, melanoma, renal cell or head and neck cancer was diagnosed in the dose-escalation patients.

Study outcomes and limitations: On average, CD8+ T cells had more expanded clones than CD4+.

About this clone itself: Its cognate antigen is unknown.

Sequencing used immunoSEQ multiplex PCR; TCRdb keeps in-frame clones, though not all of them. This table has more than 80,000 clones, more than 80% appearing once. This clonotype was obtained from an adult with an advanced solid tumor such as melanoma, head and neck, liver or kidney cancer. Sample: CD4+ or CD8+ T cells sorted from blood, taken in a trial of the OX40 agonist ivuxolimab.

The CDR3 loop is CASSRVGGTGELYGYTF. Here the CDR3 DNA reads TGTGCCAGCAGTCGGGTTGGCGGGACAGGAGAGCTCTATGGCTACACCTTC. The gene calls are TRBV27 and TRBJ1-2, with 8 bases fitting TRBD1. CDR1 and CDR2 (germline): MNHEY, SMNVEV (reference sequence). V shed 5 bases and J 4 bases; nucleotides not matched to a gene: 15. The CDR3 is 17 residues long.